Included here is one T cell receptor (beta chain) sequence, with context. This sample is drawn from a study of T cells after yellow fever vaccination. For TCR, cDNA came from 5'RACE template switching, which added a universal primer site and UMIs. One entry per CDR3 protein, called by TCRdb with MiXCR from the 5' RACE reads. Of 450,000 to 600,000 distinct CDR3 sequences in the sample, less than 15% were seen once. There are 16 residues in the CDR3. The germline CDR1 and CDR2 sequences are KGHSH and LQKENI. Trimming took 2 bases from V and 3 from J; bases not matched to a gene: 8. The TCR originated in a man aged 25-45 years who received the YFV17D yellow fever vaccine. The source material was PBMCs, sampled on the day of the yellow fever booster vaccination. The chain links TRBV18 to TRBJ2-3; TRBD2 matches 7 bases. In DNA, the CDR3 is TGTGCCAGCTCACCAGCGGCTAGCGGTCAAACAGATACGCAGTATTTT. It translates to CASSPAASGQTDTQYF.